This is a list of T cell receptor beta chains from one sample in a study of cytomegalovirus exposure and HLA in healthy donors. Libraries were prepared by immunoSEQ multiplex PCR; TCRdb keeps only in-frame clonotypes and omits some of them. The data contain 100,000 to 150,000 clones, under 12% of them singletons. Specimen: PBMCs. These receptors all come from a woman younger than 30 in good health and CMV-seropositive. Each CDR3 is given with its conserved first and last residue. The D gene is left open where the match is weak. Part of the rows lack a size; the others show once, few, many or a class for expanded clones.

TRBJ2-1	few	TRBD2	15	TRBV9	CASSVSSGGSNEQFF	TGTGCCAGCAGCGTATCTAGCGGGGGATCGAATGAGCAGTTCTTC
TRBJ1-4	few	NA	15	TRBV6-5	CASSYSPGGREKLFF	TGTGCCAGCAGTTACTCTCCCGGGGGGCGTGAAAAACTGTTTTTT
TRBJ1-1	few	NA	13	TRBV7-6	CASSLDSITEAFF	TGTGCCAGCAGCTTAGACAGTATCACTGAAGCTTTCTTT
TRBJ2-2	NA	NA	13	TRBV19	CASKDRYTGELFF	TGTGCCAGTAAAGACAGGTACACCGGGGAGCTGTTTTTT
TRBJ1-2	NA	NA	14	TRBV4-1	CASSLRQDLYGYTF	TGCGCCAGCAGTCTACGACAGGACCTCTATGGCTACACCTTC
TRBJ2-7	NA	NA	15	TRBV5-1	CASSFRTGSTYEQYF	TGCGCCAGCAGCTTCCGAACAGGCAGTACCTACGAGCAGTACTTC
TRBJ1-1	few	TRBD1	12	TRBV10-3	CAISRTGDEAFF	TGTGCCATCTCCCGGACAGGAGATGAAGCTTTCTTT
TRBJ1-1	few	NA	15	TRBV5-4	CASSSTGQMNTEAFF	TGTGCCAGCAGCTCGACGGGACAAATGAACACTGAAGCTTTCTTT
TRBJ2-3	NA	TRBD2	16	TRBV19	CASSTRSGKITDTQYF	TGTGCCAGTAGTACTCGGAGCGGGAAGATCACAGATACGCAGTATTTT
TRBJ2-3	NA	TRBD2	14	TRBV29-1	CSVAGTRGPDTQYF	TGCAGCGTGGCAGGGACTAGAGGTCCAGATACGCAGTATTTT
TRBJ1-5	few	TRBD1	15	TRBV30	CAWSPGQGSNQPQHF	TGTGCCTGGAGCCCGGGACAGGGTAGCAATCAGCCCCAGCATTTT
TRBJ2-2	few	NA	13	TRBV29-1	CSDCTSLTGELFF	TGCAGCGACTGCACGTCATTGACCGGGGAGCTGTTTTTT
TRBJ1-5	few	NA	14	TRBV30	CAWSVGQGNQPQHF	TGTGCCTGGAGTGTAGGGCAGGGGAATCAGCCCCAGCATTTT
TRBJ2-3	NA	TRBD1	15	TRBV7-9	CASSSGQGSTDTQYF	TGTGCCAGCAGCTCCGGACAGGGCAGCACAGATACGCAGTATTTT
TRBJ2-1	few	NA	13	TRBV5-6	CASSLDTNNEQFF	TGTGCCAGCAGCTTGGACACAAACAATGAGCAGTTCTTC
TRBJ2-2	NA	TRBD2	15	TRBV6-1	CASSGTSGSPGELFF	TGTGCCAGCAGTGGGACTAGCGGGAGCCCCGGGGAGCTGTTTTTT
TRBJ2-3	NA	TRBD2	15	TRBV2	CASSDGLAGLDTQYF	TGTGCCAGCAGTGACGGACTAGCGGGACTAGATACGCAGTATTTT
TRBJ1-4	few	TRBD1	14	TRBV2	CASRGDSLNEKLFF	TGTGCCAGCAGGGGGGACAGCCTTAATGAAAAACTGTTTTTT
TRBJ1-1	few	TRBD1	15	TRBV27	CASRDRGSMNTEAFF	TGTGCCAGCCGAGACAGGGGTAGTATGAACACTGAAGCTTTCTTT
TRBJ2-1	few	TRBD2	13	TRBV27	CATRLAGNNEQFF	TGTGCCACTCGACTAGCGGGTAACAATGAGCAGTTCTTC
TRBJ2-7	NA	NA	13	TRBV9	CASSGTKDLPQYF	TGTGCCAGCAGCGGGACAAAAGACCTTCCGCAGTACTTC
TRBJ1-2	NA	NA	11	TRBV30	CANDGAGDYTF	TGTGCTAACGACGGGGCAGGGGACTACACCTTC
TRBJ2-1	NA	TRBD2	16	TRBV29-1	CSVEDAALAGFYEQFF	TGCAGCGTTGAAGATGCGGCACTAGCGGGATTCTATGAGCAGTTCTTC
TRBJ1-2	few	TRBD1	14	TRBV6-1	CASRDRGSGYGYTF	TGTGCCAGCAGGGACAGGGGAAGTGGCTATGGCTACACCTTC
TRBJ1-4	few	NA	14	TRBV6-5	CASSRGTTGEKLFF	TGTGCCAGCAGCAGAGGGACAACGGGTGAAAAACTGTTTTTT
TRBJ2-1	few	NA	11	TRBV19	CALGLHNEQFF	TGTGCCCTTGGCCTTCACAATGAGCAGTTCTTC
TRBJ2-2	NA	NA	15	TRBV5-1	CASSLTIGVTGELFF	TGCGCCAGCAGCTTGACAATCGGGGTCACCGGGGAGCTGTTTTTT
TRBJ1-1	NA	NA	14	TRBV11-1	CASSLKQGNTEAFF	TGTGCCAGCAGCCTTAAACAGGGGAACACTGAAGCTTTCTTT
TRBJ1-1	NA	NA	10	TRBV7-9	CASSGRGAFF	TGTGCCAGCAGCGGAAGGGGCGCTTTCTTT
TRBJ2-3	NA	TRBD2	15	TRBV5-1	CASSLAGTSTDTQYF	TGCGCCAGCAGCTTGGCGGGGACTAGTACAGATACGCAGTATTTT
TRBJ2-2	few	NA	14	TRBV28	CASSLYRATGELFF	TGTGCCAGCAGTTTATACAGGGCCACCGGGGAGCTGTTTTTT
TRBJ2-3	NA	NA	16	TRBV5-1	CASSLTLGALADTQYF	TGCGCCAGCAGCTTGACCTTAGGGGCGCTTGCAGATACGCAGTATTTT
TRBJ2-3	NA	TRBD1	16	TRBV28	CASSRGQGASTDTQYF	TGTGCCAGCAGCAGAGGACAGGGAGCGAGCACAGATACGCAGTATTTT
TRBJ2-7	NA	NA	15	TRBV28	CASSLGGAPSYEQYF	TGTGCCAGCAGTTTAGGTGGGGCCCCCTCCTACGAGCAGTACTTC
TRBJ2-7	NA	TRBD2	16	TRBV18	CASSPKGREFGYEQYF	TGTGCCAGCTCACCAAAGGGGCGGGAGTTCGGCTACGAGCAGTACTTC
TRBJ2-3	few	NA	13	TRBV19	CASSIRGTDTQYF	TGTGCCAGTAGTATCAGGGGTACAGATACGCAGTATTTT
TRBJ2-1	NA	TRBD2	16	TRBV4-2	CASSQETSGSYNEQFF	TGTGCCAGCAGCCAGGAGACTAGCGGGAGCTACAATGAGCAGTTCTTC
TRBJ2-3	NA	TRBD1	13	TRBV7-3	CASSGQGSDTQYF	TGTGCCAGCAGCGGACAGGGATCAGATACGCAGTATTTT
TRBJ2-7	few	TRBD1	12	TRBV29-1	CSVGRTGGEQYF	TGCAGCGTTGGCCGGACAGGGGGCGAGCAGTACTTC
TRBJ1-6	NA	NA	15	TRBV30	CAWGWSAVYNSPLHF	TGTGCCTGGGGGTGGTCTGCGGTCTATAATTCACCCCTCCACTTT
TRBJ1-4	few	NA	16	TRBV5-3	CARRLPRLGTNEKLFF	TGTGCCAGAAGGTTACCTAGGTTAGGAACTAATGAAAAACTGTTTTTT
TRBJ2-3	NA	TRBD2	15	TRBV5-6	CASSLGLAATGTQYF	TGTGCCAGCAGCTTGGGACTAGCGGCCACGGGAACGCAGTATTTT
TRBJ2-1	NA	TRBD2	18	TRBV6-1	CASSEVGTSGSWDNEQFF	TGTGCCAGCAGTGAAGTGGGGACTAGCGGGAGTTGGGACAATGAGCAGTTCTTC
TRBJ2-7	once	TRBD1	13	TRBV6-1	CAIYPGQGHEQYF	TGTGCCATTTACCCGGGACAGGGGCACGAGCAGTACTTC
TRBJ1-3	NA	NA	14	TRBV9	CASSVETAGNTIYF	TGTGCCAGCAGCGTAGAAACGGCTGGAAACACCATATATTTT
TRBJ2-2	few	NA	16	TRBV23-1	CASSHPRRASTGELFF	TGCGCCAGCAGTCACCCCCGGCGGGCAAGCACCGGGGAGCTGTTTTTT
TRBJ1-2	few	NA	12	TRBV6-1	CASRGGNYGYTF	TGTGCCAGCAGAGGAGGAAACTATGGCTACACCTTC
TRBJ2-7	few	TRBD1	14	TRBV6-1	CASTRGTVTYEQYF	TGTGCCAGCACAAGAGGGACAGTGACCTACGAGCAGTACTTC
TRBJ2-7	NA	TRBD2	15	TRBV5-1	CASSLGTSALGEQYF	TGCGCCAGCAGCTTAGGGACTAGTGCCTTGGGGGAGCAGTACTTC
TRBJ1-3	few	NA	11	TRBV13	CASSLEDTIYF	TGTGCCAGCAGTCTGGAGGACACCATATATTTT
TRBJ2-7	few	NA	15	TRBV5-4	CASSPRVIGDGEQYF	TGTGCCAGCAGCCCGAGGGTTATCGGAGATGGGGAGCAGTACTTC
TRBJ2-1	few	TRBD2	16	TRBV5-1	CASSLGLAVAYNEQFF	TGCGCCAGCAGCTTGGGACTAGCCGTGGCCTACAATGAGCAGTTCTTC
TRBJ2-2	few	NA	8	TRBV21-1	CGAGELFF	TGTGGAGCCGGGGAGCTGTTTTTT
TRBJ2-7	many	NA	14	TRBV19	CASSIDAGSYEQYF	TGTGCCAGTAGTATAGACGCAGGGTCCTACGAGCAGTACTTC
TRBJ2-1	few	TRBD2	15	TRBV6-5	CASSYIGGRKNEQFF	TGTGCCAGCAGTTACATAGGCGGGAGGAAGAATGAGCAGTTCTTC
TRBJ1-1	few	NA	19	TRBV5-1	CASSLYSVSGRGFGTEAFF	TGCGCCAGCAGCTTGTACTCGGTGTCCGGTAGGGGGTTTGGAACTGAAGCTTTCTTT
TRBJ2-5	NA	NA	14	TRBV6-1	CASRGQAYQETQYF	TGTGCCAGCAGGGGGCAGGCGTACCAAGAGACCCAGTACTTC
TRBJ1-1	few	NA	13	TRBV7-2	CASSPTGGTEAFF	TGTGCCAGCAGCCCCACAGGTGGCACTGAAGCTTTCTTT
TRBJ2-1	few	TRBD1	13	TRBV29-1	CSVVGQTMNEQFF	TGCAGCGTTGTGGGACAGACCATGAATGAGCAGTTCTTC